The 15 T cell receptor beta chains below come from one sample, sequenced in a study of blood T cell repertoires in COVID-19. The assay was immunoSEQ multiplex PCR, and TCRdb's table has in-frame clones only and misses some. Among some 150,000 clones listed, roughly 90% were seen once. Sequencing was done on a sample of peripheral blood. Receptors originate from a human donor in a cohort sampled during active COVID-19.

CDR3 sequence reads: CASSDTERGTQKGSGWDYGYTF. CDR3 in DNA: TGTGCCAGCAGTGACACGGAGAGGGGGACCCAAAAAGGGAGTGGGTGGGACTATGGCTACACCTTC. The chain links TRBV6-4 to TRBJ1-2; the D gene is possibly TRBD1 (6 bases). Germline V gene sequence: CDR1 MRHNA, CDR2 SNTAGT. Trimming took 2 bases from V and 3 from J, leaving 34 bases between them. The CDR3 loop spans 22 amino acids.

This chain links TRBV28 with TRBJ1-2, with TRBD1 matching 8 bases. Trimming took 2 bases from V and 3 from J; bases not matched to a gene: 17. CDR1 and CDR2 from the germline V gene are MDHEN and SYDVKM. This CDR3 has 19 amino acids. CDR3 region: CASSLRAPDRGRSDYGYTF. DNA for the CDR3: TGTGCCAGCAGTTTAAGGGCTCCCGACAGGGGTCGTTCGGACTATGGCTACACCTTC.

The chain carries TRBV28 and TRBJ2-7; TRBD2 matches 15 bases. J lost 3 bases, V lost 4 bases, and 13 bases had no gene match. Germline-derived CDR1 and CDR2 are MDHEN and SYDVKM. CDR3 size: 19 residues. The DNA for the CDR3 is TGTGCCAGCAGTTCTTTACTCCCGGGACTAGCGGGAGGTCTCTACGAGCAGTACTTC. It is translated as CASSSLLPGLAGGLYEQYF.

V gene TRBV30 combines with J gene TRBJ1-2; 7 bases are a match to TRBD1. V shed 0 bases and J 4 bases; nucleotides not matched to a gene: 8. The CDR3 spans 15 residues. Germline loops: CDR1 GTSNPN, CDR2 SVGIG (reference sequence). The CDR3 loop reads CAWSVRGRGSYGYTF. In nucleotides, the CDR3 is TGTGCCTGGAGTGTACGCGGCAGGGGGAGCTATGGCTACACCTTC.

The DNA for the CDR3 is TGTGCCAGTAGCTTGACAGGGGGTGAGCAAGAGACCCAGTACTTC. This sequence encodes CASSLTGGEQETQYF. The rearrangement uses TRBV19 and TRBJ2-5; TRBD1 agrees at 9 bases. The ends lost 6 bases at V and 2 bases at J; junction bases unmatched: 7. This CDR3 has 15 amino acids. Looked up from germline, CDR1 is LNHDA and CDR2 is SQIVND (reference sequence).

CDR3: CASSLSAGLNQPQHF. In DNA form, the CDR3 reads TGTGCCAGCAGCCTATCGGCAGGGCTAAATCAGCCCCAGCATTTT. The chain is built from TRBV7-3 and TRBJ1-5; TRBD1 might be the D (5 bases). The CDR3 is 15 residues long. From germline, CDR1 is SGHTA and CDR2 FQGTGA. Trimming removed 5 bases from V and 4 bases from J, with 15 bases in between.

This rearrangement joins TRBV10-2 to TRBJ1-5, with D hard to call. V gave up 2 bases and J gave up 6 bases, with 14 bases separating them. The V gene's germline CDR1 is WSHSY and CDR2 SAAADI. CDR3 size: 15 residues. CDR3 sequence (DNA): TGCGCCAGCAGTGAGGGGCCAGGAGGTATTCAGCCCCAGCATTTT. Its translation is CASSEGPGGIQPQHF.

The chain carries TRBV14 and TRBJ2-3; 7 bases fit TRBD2. This CDR3 is 20 amino acids long. J was trimmed by 0 bases and V by 2 bases; bases with no gene match: 17. Germline V CDR1 and CDR2: SGHDN, FVKESK. CDR3 coding DNA: TGTGCCAGCAGCCAACGCGGCTACGTCCGCGGGAGCCCAAGCACAGATACGCAGTATTTT. This gives the protein CASSQRGYVRGSPSTDTQYF.

This clone was counted once. The rearrangement links TRBV5-4 to TRBJ2-7; D possibly corresponds to TRBD1 (7 bases). The V and J ends lost 2 bases and 2 bases respectively, with 14 bases between them. The CDR3 runs 15 residues. Germline CDR1 reads SGHNT; CDR2 reads YYREEE (reference sequence). CDR3 region: CASSLTRDSAYEQYF. The DNA of the CDR3 is TGTGCCAGCAGCTTAACGCGGGACAGTGCCTACGAGCAGTACTTC.

This clone was seen just once. This chain's CDR3 is CASSIDQAQHSPLHF. DNA of the CDR3: TGTGCCAGTAGTATAGATCAAGCGCAGCATTCACCCCTCCACTTT. This chain uses TRBV19 with TRBJ1-6; unclear D gene. The V gene lost 0 bases and the J gene lost 8 bases, with 11 bases spanning the gap. The CDR3 consists of 15 residues. Germline-derived CDR1 and CDR2 are LNHDA and SQIVND (reference sequence).

A single count supports this clone. This rearrangement joins TRBV19 to TRBJ2-7, with 12 bases fitting TRBD1. This CDR3 spans 14 amino acids. Germline V gene data show CDR1 as LNHDA and CDR2 as SQIVND (reference sequence). V gave up 5 bases and J gave up 8 bases; unmatched junction bases: 7. CDR3 residues: CASSGRGQGAKQYF. The CDR3 region has the DNA TGTGCCAGTAGTGGGAGGGGACAGGGGGCGAAGCAGTACTTC. Using reference TRBV19 and TRBJ2-7 for the parts outside the CDR3, the full variable domain is DGGITQSPKYLFRKEGQNVTLSCEQNLNHDAMYWYRQDPGQGLRLIYYSQIVNDFQKGDIAEGYSVSREKKESFPLTVTSAQKNPTAFYLCASSGRGQGAKQYFGPGTRLTVT.

V is TRBV5-1 and J is TRBJ2-7; D is perhaps TRBD1 (6 bases). Germline V gene lookup returns CDR1 SGHRS and CDR2 YFSETQ. The CDR3 is made up of 16 amino acids. V lost 1 base and J 6 bases, leaving 20 bases between the germline ends. This CDR3 is CASSLNTPGTNSEQYF. Here the CDR3 DNA reads TGCGCCAGCAGCTTGAACACCCCGGGGACAAACTCCGAGCAGTACTTC. Complete variable domain (other parts from reference TRBV5-1 and TRBJ2-7): KAGVTQTPRYLIKTRGQQVTLSCSPISGHRSVSWYQQTPGQGLQFLFEYFSETQRNKGNFPGRFSGRQFSNSRSEMNVSTLELGDSALYLCASSLNTPGTNSEQYFGPGTRLTVT.

The V call is TRBV6-2 or TRBV6-3, the J call TRBJ2-5; D is unresolved. The CDR3 length is 14 residues. Germline V lookup: CDR1 MNHEY, CDR2 SVGEGT. Trimming pared 6 bases from V and 0 bases from J, leaving 11 bases between. As DNA, the CDR3 is TGTGCCAGCAGCAACGGCAGGCACCAAGAGACCCAGTACTTC. It codes for CASSNGRHQETQYF.

The V and J genes are TRBV29-1 and TRBJ1-4; 7 bases line up with TRBD1. Germline V gene lookup returns CDR1 SQVTM and CDR2 ANQGSEA. V gave up 3 bases and J gave up 7 bases; unmatched junction bases: 5. This CDR3 spans 13 amino acids. This CDR3 is CSVDLGGTEKLFF. Here the CDR3 DNA reads TGCAGCGTTGATTTAGGGGGCACTGAAAAACTGTTTTTT.

This clone came up a few times. The V call is TRBV6-2 or TRBV6-3, the J call TRBJ2-1, with D maybe TRBD2 (6 bases). Trimming stripped 5 bases from V and 2 bases from J, with 10 bases between. The CDR3 runs 14 residues. In germline, CDR1 is MNHEY, CDR2 SVGEGT. CDR3 sequence: CASSRLDPYNEQFF. The DNA of the CDR3 is TGTGCCAGCAGTAGACTAGACCCCTACAATGAGCAGTTCTTC.